These 28 T cell receptor beta chains originate from one sample sequenced in a study of shared clonotypes between healthy human individuals. The assay was immunoSEQ multiplex PCR, and TCRdb's table has in-frame clones only and misses some. This table has approximately 620,000 clones, about 96% appearing once. The sequenced material came from naive CD4+ T cells sorted from blood. The subset denotes: CD45RA+ positively selected. These receptors were collected from a woman between 25 and 40 years old in good health.

The chain recombines TRBV7-9 with TRBJ2-7; TRBD2 matches at 14 bases. CDR1 is SEHNR, CDR2 FQNEAQ, per germline (reference sequence). Trimming removed 5 bases from V and 4 bases from J; junction bases left unmatched: 4. This CDR3 has 15 amino acids. DNA of the CDR3: TGTGCCAGCAGCCAGGGACTAGCGGGAGCGTACGAGCAGTACTTC. Its protein product is CASSQGLAGAYEQYF.

The J gene is TRBJ2-7, the V gene TRBV5-1, with 9 bases that match TRBD2. Germline V gene data show CDR1 as SGHRS and CDR2 as YFSETQ. J was trimmed by 2 bases and V by 3 bases; bases with no gene match: 9. This CDR3 has 16 residues. The CDR3 DNA is TGCGCCAGCAGCTGGAGTAGCGGGAGTAACACCTACGAGCAGTACTTC. This sequence encodes CASSWSSGSNTYEQYF. The entire variable domain, with the rest obtained from reference TRBV5-1 and TRBJ2-7, is as follows: KAGVTQTPRYLIKTRGQQVTLSCSPISGHRSVSWYQQTPGQGLQFLFEYFSETQRNKGNFPGRFSGRQFSNSRSEMNVSTLELGDSALYLCASSWSSGSNTYEQYFGPGTRLTVT.

The CDR3 nucleotides are TGTGCCAGCAGTGAAAGGCTAGCGGGGCGCTACAATGAGCAGTTCTTC. This encodes CASSERLAGRYNEQFF. The chain is built from TRBV6-1 and TRBJ2-1; 9 nucleotides agree with TRBD2. Germline CDR1 MNHNS, CDR2 SASEGT. The CDR3 length is 16 residues. The V segment lost 2 bases and the J segment 3 bases; nucleotides outside the gene matches: 5.

In its sample, this clone was seen a few times. The chain couples TRBV29-1 to TRBJ1-2; D is ambiguous. Per the germline V gene, CDR1 is SQVTM and CDR2 is ANQGSEA. With 6 bases removed from V and 4 bases from J, the gap between germline ends came to 12 bases. CDR3 size: 12 residues. CDR3 residues: CSVGGPFYGYTF. CDR3 DNA: TGCAGCGTGGGAGGACCTTTCTATGGCTACACCTTC.

CDR3 protein: CASRDRLGETQYF. CDR3 coding DNA: TGTGCCAGCAGAGACCGCTTAGGGGAGACCCAGTACTTC. The chain uses TRBV27 and TRBJ2-5; D not certain. CDR3 size: 13 residues. In germline, CDR1 is MNHEY, CDR2 SMNVEV (reference sequence). V shed 6 bases and J shed 5 bases, with 13 bases lying between them.

The chain employs TRBV7-9 and TRBJ1-1; the D gene is possibly TRBD1 (6 bases). Deletions cut 3 bases from V and 0 bases from J, with 8 bases between. CDR3 size: 14 residues. Germline CDR1 SEHNR, CDR2 FQNEAQ (reference sequence). For the CDR3, the DNA is TGTGCCAGCAGCTTCCAGGGGATGAACACTGAAGCTTTCTTT. This encodes CASSFQGMNTEAFF.

This clone was seen only once. The genes are TRBV29-1 and TRBJ2-5; weak D call: TRBD2 (6 bases). Deletions cut 6 bases from V and 4 bases from J, with 18 bases between. This CDR3 is built from 14 residues. Germline CDR1 is SQVTM and CDR2 is ANQGSEA. CDR3 residues: CSVPSDGTGETQYF. CDR3 sequence (DNA): TGCAGCGTCCCTAGCGATGGAACAGGAGAGACCCAGTACTTC.

This chain connects TRBV4-1 to TRBJ2-1; D is possibly TRBD2 (5 bases). The V end was cut by 6 bases, the J end by 3 bases, with 18 bases between. The CDR3 is 16 amino acids. The germline V gene has CDR1 MGHRA and CDR2 YSYEKL. CDR3 coding DNA: TGCGCCAGCAGGCGGGTCGGGGATGGAAGCTACAATGAGCAGTTCTTC. Amino acid sequence: CASRRVGDGSYNEQFF.

The chain joins TRBV25-1 to TRBJ1-1; a possible D gene is TRBD1 (6 bases). This CDR3 comprises 14 residues. Trimming shortened V by 8 bases and J by 4 bases, and 17 bases separated the two germline ends. Per the germline V gene, CDR1 is MGHDK and CDR2 is SYGVNS. CDR3 DNA sequence: TGTGCCAGCGGCCCACAAACAGGGATCACTGAAGCTTTCTTT. Protein product: CASGPQTGITEAFF.

This clone was seen a few times. The V and J genes are TRBV6-7 and TRBJ2-7; possible D gene TRBD2, 6 bases. TRBV6-7 qualifies as an ORF whose function is uncertain. The CDR3 consists of 15 residues. Trimming took 2 bases from V and 5 from J, leaving 16 bases between them. The CDR3 region has the DNA TGTGCCAGCAGTTACACGACTAGATGTTGCCACGAGCAGTACTTC. This translates into CASSYTTRCCHEQYF.

This chain links TRBV9 with TRBJ2-2; D remains unclear. Between the trimmed V and J ends, which lost 1 base and 1 base, there was a span of 8 bases. Germline V gene sequence: CDR1 SGDLS, CDR2 YYNGEE. This CDR3 comprises 15 residues. The CDR3 loop is CASSVTALNTGELFF. CDR3 in DNA: TGTGCCAGCAGCGTAACGGCCTTGAACACCGGGGAGCTGTTTTTT.

This chain joins TRBV5-6 and TRBJ2-3; D is possibly TRBD2 (5 bases). Germline CDR1 SGHDT, CDR2 YYEEEE. CDR3 length equals 14 residues. The V and J ends lost 4 bases and 6 bases respectively, with 15 bases between them. CDR3 nucleotide sequence: TGTGCCAGCAGCATCGAGGGCGGCTTGGATACGCAGTATTTT. Protein: CASSIEGGLDTQYF.

The chain carries TRBV4-2 and TRBJ2-1, with 11 positions matching TRBD2. The V and J ends lost 0 bases and 6 bases, in that order; junction bases with no gene match: 4. Per the germline V gene, CDR1 is LGHNA and CDR2 is YNFKEQ. This CDR3 is built from 16 residues. CDR3 DNA sequence: TGTGCCAGCAGCCAAGATCGTAGCGGGAGGGCCAATGAGCAGTTCTTC. Translating gives CASSQDRSGRANEQFF.

The V gene is TRBV28, the J gene TRBJ1-4; D remains ambiguous. V lost 7 bases and J 4 bases, leaving 19 bases between the germline ends. CDR1 and CDR2 (germline): MDHEN, SYDVKM. The CDR3 runs to 16 residues. CDR3 amino acids: CASTPIRTAVNEKLFF. CDR3 sequence (DNA): TGTGCCAGCACCCCAATCAGGACGGCCGTTAATGAAAAACTGTTTTTT. The full variable domain, its missing parts supplied by reference TRBV28 and TRBJ1-4, is DVKVTQSSRYLVKRTGEKVFLECVQDMDHENMFWYRQDPGLGLRLIYFSYDVKMKEKGDIPEGYSVSREKKERFSLILESASTNQTSMYLCASTPIRTAVNEKLFFGSGTQLSVL.

The genes are TRBV6-5 and TRBJ2-1; 9 nucleotides line up with TRBD2. This CDR3 comprises 16 residues. Germline CDR1 reads MNHEY; CDR2 reads SVGAGI. V shed 2 bases and J 7 bases; nucleotides not matched to a gene: 9. CDR3 loop: CASSYGREGLRNEQFF. CDR3 bases: TGTGCCAGCAGTTACGGGCGGGAGGGCCTCAGGAATGAGCAGTTCTTC.

This clone was observed a single time. The CDR3 reads CASSRIMRADNEQFF. The CDR3 DNA is TGTGCCAGCAGCCGAATTATGCGGGCAGACAATGAGCAGTTCTTC. This rearrangement joins TRBV5-4 to TRBJ2-1; the D gene is possibly TRBD2 (5 bases). The ends were cut back, 4 bases at V and 5 bases at J, with 16 bases in the middle. Per the germline V gene, CDR1 is SGHNT and CDR2 is YYREEE (reference sequence). CDR3 length equals 15 residues.

The chain combines TRBV19 with TRBJ2-7, with 8 bases aligning to TRBD1. Trimming cost V 3 bases and J 2 bases; bases outside gene matches: 6. The V gene's germline CDR1 is LNHDA and CDR2 SQIVND (reference sequence). The CDR3 loop spans 15 amino acids. This CDR3 reads CASSIEQGGPYEQYF. In DNA form, the CDR3 reads TGTGCCAGTAGTATTGAACAGGGGGGTCCCTACGAGCAGTACTTC.

V and J are TRBV5-1 and TRBJ2-2; D call uncertain. The CDR3 loop spans 16 amino acids. Germline loops: CDR1 SGHRS, CDR2 YFSETQ. V was cut by 0 bases and J by 4 bases, with 13 bases left in between. CDR3 nucleotide sequence: TGCGCCAGCAGCTTGGCCTCGGGTCTTGCCACCGGGGAGCTGTTTTTT. Its protein product is CASSLASGLATGELFF.

The rearrangement uses TRBV28 and TRBJ2-7; D remains unclear. The ends were cut back, 5 bases at V and 5 bases at J, with 13 bases in the middle. The CDR3 consists of 13 residues. Germline loops: CDR1 MDHEN, CDR2 SYDVKM. In nucleotides, the CDR3 is TGTGCCAGCAGTGCAGTAGGGTCCCACGAGCAGTACTTC. Its protein product is CASSAVGSHEQYF.

V is TRBV19 and J is TRBJ2-5, with 7 bases aligning to TRBD2. CDR1 is LNHDA and CDR2 is SQIVND in the germline V gene (reference sequence). J gave up 2 bases and V 5 bases, and 11 bases lay outside the gene matches. The CDR3 consists of 16 residues. The CDR3 region is CASSPEGTSAQETQYF. The DNA of the CDR3 is TGTGCCAGTAGTCCCGAGGGAACTAGCGCGCAAGAGACCCAGTACTTC.

Here the CDR3 reads CASSPSWGGSNQPQHF. In nucleotides, the CDR3 is TGTGCCAGCAGCCCCTCTTGGGGAGGGAGCAATCAGCCCCAGCATTTT. The rearrangement links TRBV27 to TRBJ1-5, with D uncertain. This CDR3 contains 16 residues. Germline CDR1 is MNHEY and CDR2 is SMNVEV (reference sequence). V was pared by 6 bases and J by 1 base, with 16 bases between.

The rearrangement links TRBV28 to TRBJ1-1; TRBD1 agrees at 7 bases. The V segment lost 4 bases and the J segment 0 bases; nucleotides outside the gene matches: 8. The CDR3 loop spans 16 amino acids. Per the germline V gene, CDR1 is MDHEN and CDR2 is SYDVKM. The CDR3 sequence: CASSSYRQGLNTEAFF. The CDR3 bases are TGTGCCAGCAGTTCTTACAGACAGGGTCTGAACACTGAAGCTTTCTTT.

This chain joins TRBV27 and TRBJ2-7, with D possibly being TRBD2 (6 bases). The germline CDR1 and CDR2 sequences are MNHEY and SMNVEV (reference sequence). V dropped 7 bases and J dropped 1 base, with 14 bases sitting between them. There are 14 residues in the CDR3. CDR3 coding DNA: TGTGCCAGCAAGTACGACGGGGGTTCCTACGAGCAGTACTTC. Translation: CASKYDGGSYEQYF.

The CDR3 nucleotides are TGTGCCAGCACCGGACCGGCTAACACTGAAGCTTTCTTT. This gives the protein CASTGPANTEAFF. The chain links TRBV6-6 to TRBJ1-1; D uncertain. V lost 7 bases, J lost 2 bases, and 11 bases lay in between. Germline loops: CDR1 MNHNY, CDR2 SVGAGI (reference sequence). This CDR3 is 13 amino acids long.

This sequence joins TRBV7-9 and TRBJ1-2, with D uncertain. The ends were cut back, 5 bases at V and 3 bases at J, with 10 bases in the middle. The length of the CDR3 is 13 residues. The germline gives CDR1 SEHNR, CDR2 FQNEAQ (reference sequence). The CDR3 loop reads CASSIEQDYGYTF. The CDR3 nucleotides read TGTGCCAGCAGCATCGAGCAGGACTATGGCTACACCTTC. Filled out from reference TRBV7-9 and TRBJ1-2, the complete variable domain reads DTGVSQNPRHKITKRGQNVTFRCDPISEHNRLYWYRQTLGQGPEFLTYFQNEAQLEKSRLLSDRFSAERPKGSFSTLEIQRTEQGDSAMYLCASSIEQDYGYTFGSGTRLTVV.

J is TRBJ1-4 and V is TRBV6-5; the D is unclear. Trimming cost V 10 bases and J 4 bases, with 16 bases left between them. The CDR3 is made up of 14 amino acids. Germline lookup yields CDR1 MNHEY and CDR2 SVGAGI. This CDR3 reads CATRRTTYNEKLFF. The CDR3 DNA follows: TGTGCCACCCGAAGGACGACTTATAATGAAAAACTGTTTTTT.

J is TRBJ2-5 and V is TRBV27; 8 positions match TRBD1. Per the germline V gene, CDR1 is MNHEY and CDR2 is SMNVEV (reference sequence). The V segment lost 8 bases and the J segment 4 bases; nucleotides outside the gene matches: 12. The CDR3 has 15 residues. The CDR3 region is CASQSTGGLVETQYF. In nucleotides, the CDR3 is TGTGCCAGCCAAAGTACAGGGGGTCTTGTAGAGACCCAGTACTTC.

The chain carries TRBV28 and TRBJ2-7, with 7 bases fitting TRBD1. J gave up 2 bases and V 2 bases, and 6 bases lay outside the gene matches. CDR1 and CDR2 from the germline V gene are MDHEN and SYDVKM. The CDR3 has 15 residues. CDR3 DNA sequence: TGTGCCAGCAGTTTAGGCCCTACAGGGGCCTACGAGCAGTACTTC. It encodes CASSLGPTGAYEQYF.